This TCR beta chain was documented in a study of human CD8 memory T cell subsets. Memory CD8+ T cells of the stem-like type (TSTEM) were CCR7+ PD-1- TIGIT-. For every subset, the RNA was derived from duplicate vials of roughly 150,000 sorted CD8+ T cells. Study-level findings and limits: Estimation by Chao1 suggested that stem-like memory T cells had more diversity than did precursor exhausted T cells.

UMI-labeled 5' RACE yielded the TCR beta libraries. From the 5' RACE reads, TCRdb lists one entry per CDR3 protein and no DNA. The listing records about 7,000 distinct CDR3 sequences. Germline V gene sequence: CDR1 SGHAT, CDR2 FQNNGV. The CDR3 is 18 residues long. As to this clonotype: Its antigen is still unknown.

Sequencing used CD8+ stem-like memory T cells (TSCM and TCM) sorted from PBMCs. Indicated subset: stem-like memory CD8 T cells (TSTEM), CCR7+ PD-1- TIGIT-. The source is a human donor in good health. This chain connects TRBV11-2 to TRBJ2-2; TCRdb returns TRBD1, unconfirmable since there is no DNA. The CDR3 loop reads CASSLEASGGYNTGELFF.